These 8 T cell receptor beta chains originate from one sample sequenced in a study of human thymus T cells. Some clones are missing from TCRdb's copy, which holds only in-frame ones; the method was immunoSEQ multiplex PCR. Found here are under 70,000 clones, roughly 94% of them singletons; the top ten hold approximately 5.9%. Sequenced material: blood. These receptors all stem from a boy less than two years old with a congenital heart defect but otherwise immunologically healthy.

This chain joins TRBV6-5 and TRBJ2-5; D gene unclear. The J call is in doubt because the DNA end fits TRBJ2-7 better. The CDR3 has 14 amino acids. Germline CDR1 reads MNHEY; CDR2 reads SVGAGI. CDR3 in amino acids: CASSYRHSTYEQYF. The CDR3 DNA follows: TGTGCCAGCAGTTACAGACATTCAACCTACGAGCAGTACTTC.

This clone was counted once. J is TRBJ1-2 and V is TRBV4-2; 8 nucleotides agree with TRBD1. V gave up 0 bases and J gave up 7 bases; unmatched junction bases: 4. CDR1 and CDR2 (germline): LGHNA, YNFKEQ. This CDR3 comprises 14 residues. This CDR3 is CASSQEAGGSGYTF. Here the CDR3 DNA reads TGTGCCAGCAGCCAAGAGGCAGGGGGCAGTGGCTACACCTTC.

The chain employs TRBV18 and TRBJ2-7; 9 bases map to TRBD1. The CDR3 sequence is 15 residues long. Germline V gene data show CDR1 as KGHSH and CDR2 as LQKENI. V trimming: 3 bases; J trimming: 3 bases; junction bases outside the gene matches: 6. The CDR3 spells CASSPLGTGNYEQYF. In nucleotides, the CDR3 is TGTGCCAGCTCACCGCTAGGGACAGGGAACTACGAGCAGTACTTC.

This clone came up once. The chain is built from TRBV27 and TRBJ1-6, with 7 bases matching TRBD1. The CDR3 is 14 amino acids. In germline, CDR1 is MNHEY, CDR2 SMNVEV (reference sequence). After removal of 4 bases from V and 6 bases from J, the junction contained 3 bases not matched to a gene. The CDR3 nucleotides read TGTGCCAGCAGTTGGACAGGTTTTAATTCACCCCTCCACTTT. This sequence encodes CASSWTGFNSPLHF.

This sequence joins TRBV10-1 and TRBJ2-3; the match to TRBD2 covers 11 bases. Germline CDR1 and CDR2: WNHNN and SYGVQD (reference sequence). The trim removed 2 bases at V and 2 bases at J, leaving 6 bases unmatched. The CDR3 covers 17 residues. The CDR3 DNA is TGCGCCAGCAGTGAGACTAGCGGGAGATGGGACACAGATACGCAGTATTTT. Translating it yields CASSETSGRWDTDTQYF.

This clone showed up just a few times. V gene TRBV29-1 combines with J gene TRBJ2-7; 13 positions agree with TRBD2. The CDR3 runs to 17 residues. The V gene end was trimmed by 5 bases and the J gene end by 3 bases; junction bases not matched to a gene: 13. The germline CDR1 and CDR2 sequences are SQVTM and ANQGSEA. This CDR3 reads CSVPHRRLAGGDYEQYF. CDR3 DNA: TGCAGCGTTCCTCACAGGAGACTAGCGGGAGGCGACTACGAGCAGTACTTC.

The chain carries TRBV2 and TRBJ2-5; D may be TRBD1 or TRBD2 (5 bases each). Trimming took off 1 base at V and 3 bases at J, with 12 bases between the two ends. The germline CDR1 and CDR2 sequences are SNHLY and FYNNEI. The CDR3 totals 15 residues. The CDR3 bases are TGTGCCAGCAGTGAAGAGGCTGGGGGTAAAGAGACCCAGTACTTC. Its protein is CASSEEAGGKETQYF.

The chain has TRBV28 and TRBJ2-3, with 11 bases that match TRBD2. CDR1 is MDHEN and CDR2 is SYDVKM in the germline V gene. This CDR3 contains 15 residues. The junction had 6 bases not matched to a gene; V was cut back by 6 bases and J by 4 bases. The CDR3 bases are TGTGCCAGCAGCCTTAGCGGGAGGGGGGCAGATACGCAGTATTTT. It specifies CASSLSGRGADTQYF.